This entry describes one T cell receptor (beta chain). Its matching antigen is unknown. The method was immunoSEQ multiplex PCR; TCRdb's version includes in-frame clones alone and lacks a portion of them. There are around 120,000 clones in the sample; approximately 80% occur only once, and 2.5% to 3.5% lies in the top ten. From germline, CDR1 is SGDLS and CDR2 YYNGEE. The length of the CDR3 is 14 residues. The V end lost 4 bases, the J end lost 0 bases, and 10 bases lay between the germline ends. This entry comes from a study of identifying expanded T cells in peripheral blood. Study observations and caveats: Clone count variance between approximately 2-week samples rose with total template count. Roughly 1.2 clones differed between technical replicates, versus around 15 and 19 over time.

Healthy donors had no documented immune events, such as infections, while sampled. The TCR comes from a person between 18 and 70 years old in good health. Sample: blood. The genes are TRBV9 and TRBJ1-1; D not resolved. Here the CDR3 reads CASSPDGVNTEAFF. Written as DNA, the CDR3 is TGTGCCAGCAGCCCCGACGGGGTGAACACTGAAGCTTTCTTT.